This T cell receptor beta chain was captured by sequencing in a study of blood T cell repertoires in COVID-19 (dated by TCRdb to the early 2020s). Regarding the study in general: Samples covering the acute and convalescent phases of COVID-19 were provided by collaborators in the United States, Italy and Spain. The repertoires were made available in a free public database intended to serve as a resource for research on the immune response to SARS-CoV-2. The sample metadata nearly always contained a de-identified subject ID, COVID-19 status, age in years and sex. The dataset comprised deeply sampled blood TCRbeta repertoires from subjects exposed to, actively infected with, or recovered from COVID-19. The material from the prospective study consisted of cDNA or gDNA derived from T cells, B-cell-depleted T cells, or PBMCs. Where HLA class I and class II types were available, the types were taken from metadata supplied by the sample provider, not from assay-based typing. The samples were drawn from two sources: the first 160 participants of the ongoing ImmuneRACE study, and 1,000 to 1,500 subjects contributed by 6 global collaborators. Beyond this particular receptor, the publication reports: The amount of clinical and demographic metadata varied by source and participant and was provided uncurated.

Details on this clone: The specificity of this receptor is unknown. Qualities for individual bases were not recorded, and no much larger clone is one base off.

The V and J ends are trimmed by 2 bases and 5 bases, leaving 15 bases between them. The germline V gene gives CDR1 as MDHEN and CDR2 as SYDVKM. The CDR3 goes from the cysteine to the phenylalanine over 15 residues. Only CDR3 DNA is held: 45 bases, read in frame from base 1. Whole blood was collected in K2EDTA tubes by collaborating institutions according to the institutions' own protocols. For TCRbeta analysis, collaborator samples were shipped as frozen whole blood, as isolated PBMCs, or as DNA extracted from either sample type. TCRbeta CDR3 regions were amplified from genomic DNA using the immunoSEQ Assay, a bias-controlled multiplex PCR. The study's processing was this. Nucleated cell counts per sample were estimated from amplification of reference gene primers within the assay. To quantify the absolute abundance of each unique TCRbeta CDR3 rearrangement, sequence reads were collapsed and filtered. For each sample, productive Simpson clonality was calculated by taking the square root of Simpson's diversity index across productive rearrangements. TCRdb took over this immuneACCESS table, retaining in-frame rearrangements with V and J assigned. Such tables are incomplete; in checked studies, under half of the missing clones stem from an unresolved V gene, and the remainder is unexplained. From that table come the V and J calls and clone size; the DNA was used to work out D and trimming. The sample table records around 40,000 clones; over 85% of these occur just once. Jointly, the top ten make up over 4% of the sample.

The sequence was collected from a human donor with active COVID-19. The donor label of this sample is uncertain. The sequencing sample was made of peripheral blood. The rearrangement joined TRBV28 to TRBJ1-2; the D gene cannot be named for sure. The CDR3 corresponds to CASSLRSWQLYGYTF. At the DNA level, the sequence is TGTGCCAGCAGTTTAAGGAGTTGGCAGCTATATGGCTACACCTTC.